This TCR beta chain appears in the sequencing data of a study of blood T cell repertoires in COVID-19. J lost 6 bases, V lost 5 bases, and 3 bases had no gene match. The CDR3 is made up of 13 amino acids. The V gene's germline CDR1 is WSHSY and CDR2 SAAADI. Using immunoSEQ multiplex PCR, the repertoire was profiled, and TCRdb retains in-frame clones only, with some absent. The repertoire holds approximately 160,000 clones, with roughly 80% as singletons. This chain connects TRBV10-2 to TRBJ2-1; 8 bases agree with TRBD2. The TCR was taken from a man aged 60 to 75 with acute or convalescent COVID-19. Sequencing used peripheral blood. As DNA, the CDR3 is TGCGCCAGCAGTCCCGGGACTAGCAATGAGCAGTTCTTC. Translation: CASSPGTSNEQFF.